The 11 T cell receptor beta chains below were found in one sample sequenced in a study of CD8 T cells in Susac syndrome. RNA was extracted with the RNeasy kit, and a quantity of roughly 0.5 to 1 ug was reverse transcribed using random hexamers. MiXCR, run by TCRdb on the immunoSEQ multiplex PCR reads, gives a single entry per CDR3 protein. Among 200,000 to 250,000 distinct CDR3 sequences, 95% were seen once, and the ten largest hold about 0.088%. The sequencing input was CD4+ T cells from PBMCs. All receptors come from a human donor with multiple sclerosis.

This clonotype was observed once. The CDR3 DNA sequence: TGTGCCACCAGTGATCAAGGGACTCCAGGGTCGCAGTTCTTC. Translating it yields CATSDQGTPGSQFF. This sequence joins TRBV24-1 and TRBJ2-1; D might be TRBD2 (6 bases). CDR1 KGHDR and CDR2 SFDVKD come from the germline V gene. With 3 bases removed from V and 12 bases from J, the gap between germline ends came to 17 bases. The CDR3 is 14 amino acids.

The rearrangement uses TRBV9 and TRBJ1-2; D unclear. V gave up 0 bases and J gave up 7 bases, with 10 bases separating them. Germline CDR1 is SGDLS and CDR2 is YYNGEE. The length of the CDR3 is 13 residues. The CDR3 is CASSVEAGPGYTF. The CDR3, as DNA: TGTGCCAGCAGCGTAGAGGCGGGTCCTGGCTACACCTTC.

The chain uses TRBV30 and TRBJ1-5, with D perhaps matching TRBD1 (6 bases). CDR1 GTSNPN and CDR2 SVGIG come from the germline V gene (reference sequence). Trimming left V 2 bases short and J 6 bases short, with 8 bases between. The length of the CDR3 is 12 residues. CDR3 in amino acids: CAWSKGGQPQHF. CDR3 sequence (DNA): TGTGCCTGGAGTAAAGGGGGTCAGCCCCAGCATTTT.

The chain uses TRBV6-5 and TRBJ2-7; the D is unclear. V shed 0 bases and J shed 3 bases, with 6 bases lying between them. Germline CDR1 reads MNHEY; CDR2 reads SVGAGI. This CDR3 contains 13 residues. CDR3 nucleotide sequence: TGTGCCAGCAGTTACTCGAAGGGCTACGAGCAGTACTTC. Encoded protein: CASSYSKGYEQYF.

This sequence joins TRBV12-3 or TRBV12-4 and TRBJ1-2, with D perhaps matching TRBD1 (6 bases). CDR3 length: 14 amino acids. V was clipped by 3 bases and J by 7 bases, with 15 bases between them. The CDR3 reads CASSFWEGGGGYTF. For the CDR3, the DNA is TGTGCCAGCAGTTTCTGGGAAGGGGGTGGTGGCTACACCTTC.

This CDR3 is CASSPQWGEREQYF. The CDR3 region has the DNA TGTGCCAGCAGCCCCCAATGGGGGGAGCGCGAGCAGTACTTC. The chain links TRBV3-1 to TRBJ2-7; possibly TRBD2 for D (6 bases). Germline V lookup: CDR1 LGHDT, CDR2 YNNKEL (reference sequence). This CDR3 region has 14 residues. V lost 4 bases and J lost 6, with 16 bases in between.

The chain links TRBV29-1 to TRBJ1-2, with a tentative D call TRBD1 (6 bases). V was cut by 3 bases and J by 6 bases, with 8 bases left in between. The CDR3 spans 11 residues. The germline V gene encodes CDR1 SQVTM and CDR2 ANQGSEA. CDR3 loop: CSVDGGHGYTF. As DNA, the CDR3 is TGCAGCGTTGATGGGGGGCATGGCTACACCTTC.

The CDR3 nucleotides are TGCAGTGCTAGAGCCCCCTGGACAGGGTCCGGCTACACCTTC. It codes for CSARAPWTGSGYTF. J is TRBJ1-2 and V is TRBV20-1; 8 bases match TRBD1. The CDR3 contains 14 residues. Per germline, CDR1 DFQATT and CDR2 SNEGSKA (reference sequence). V dropped 1 base and J dropped 8; count of bases not matched to a gene: 9.

The CDR3 loop is CAWSVTGLAYQPQHF. In nucleotides, the CDR3 is TGTGCCTGGAGTGTAACAGGGCTTGCTTATCAGCCCCAGCATTTT. The J gene is TRBJ1-5, the V gene TRBV30, with TRBD1 as a possible D gene (6 bases). V was shortened by 0 bases and J by 5 bases, with 14 bases between the two germline ends. The V gene's germline CDR1 is GTSNPN and CDR2 SVGIG (reference sequence). The CDR3 runs to 15 residues.

The rearrangement links TRBV20-1 to TRBJ2-3; 7 bases align to TRBD2. Trimming at V came to 1 base and at J to 1 base, leaving 2 bases not matched to a gene. CDR3 length: 14 amino acids. In germline, CDR1 is DFQATT, CDR2 SNEGSKA (reference sequence). The CDR3 DNA reads as TGCAGTGCTAGAGGTACTAGCGGCACAGATACGCAGTATTTT. This translates into CSARGTSGTDTQYF.

The rearrangement links TRBV7-9 to TRBJ1-1; D unclear. The CDR3 is 12 residues long. Germline assignment: CDR1 SEHNR and CDR2 FQNEAQ (reference sequence). Trimming took off 5 bases at V and 11 bases at J, with 15 bases between the two ends. In DNA form, the CDR3 reads TGTGCCAGCAGCATGAAGGGAATCCTTGCTTTCTTT. This codes for CASSMKGILAFF.